The rows below give T cell receptor beta chains drawn from one sample of a study of shared clonotypes between healthy human individuals. TCRdb's table, derived via immunoSEQ multiplex PCR, lists solely in-frame clones and lacks some. The data hold some 1,900,000 clones, with just under 95% observed a single time. The sample was naive CD8+ T cells sorted from blood. The source is a man aged 18 to 30 in good health. Each CDR3 is given with its conserved first and last residue. Each record gives: J gene, clone size, D gene, V gene, CDR3 DNA, CDR3 protein. The D gene is left open where the match is weak. Size tells how often a clone was seen (once, few, many) or the class of an expanded clone, and some rows leave it out.

j_gene: TRBJ1-2; abundance: NA; d_gene: TRBD1; v_gene: TRBV14; CDR3nt: TGTGCCAGCAGCCCACAGGGGGCTGGTGATGGCTACACCTTC; CDR3aa: CASSPQGAGDGYTF
j_gene: TRBJ2-1; abundance: NA; d_gene: NA; v_gene: TRBV29-1; CDR3nt: TGCAGCGTTGAAGAGGGAGTCGTCTACAATGAGCAGTTCTTC; CDR3aa: CSVEEGVVYNEQFF
j_gene: TRBJ2-7; abundance: NA; d_gene: NA; v_gene: TRBV11-2; CDR3nt: TGTGCCAGCAGCTTATCACCCCCCTCAAGTAATTACGAGCAGTACTTC; CDR3aa: CASSLSPPSSNYEQYF
j_gene: TRBJ2-3; abundance: once; d_gene: TRBD2; v_gene: TRBV7-8; CDR3nt: TGTGCCAGCAGCTTAGGGCGGGAGGGCTTCACAGATACGCAGTATTTT; CDR3aa: CASSLGREGFTDTQYF
j_gene: TRBJ1-2; abundance: NA; d_gene: TRBD1; v_gene: TRBV7-9; CDR3nt: TGTGCCAGCAGCGATGCCGGGACAGAAGATGGCTACACCTTC; CDR3aa: CASSDAGTEDGYTF
j_gene: TRBJ2-7; abundance: NA; d_gene: NA; v_gene: TRBV5-6; CDR3nt: TGTGCCAGCAGCTCGGCAGGGTCGGGTTGGTACGAGCAGTACTTC; CDR3aa: CASSSAGSGWYEQYF
j_gene: TRBJ2-3; abundance: NA; d_gene: TRBD2; v_gene: TRBV9; CDR3nt: TGTGCCAGCAGCGTGAGACTAGCGGAGGCCCGTAGCACAGATACGCAGTATTTT; CDR3aa: CASSVRLAEARSTDTQYF
j_gene: TRBJ2-4; abundance: NA; d_gene: TRBD1; v_gene: TRBV2; CDR3nt: TGTGCCAGCAACGGACAGGAACTAGCCAAAAACATTCAGTACTTC; CDR3aa: CASNGQELAKNIQYF
j_gene: TRBJ2-7; abundance: NA; d_gene: TRBD1; v_gene: TRBV9; CDR3nt: TGTGCCAGCAGCGCTTACCGGGACAGCCCCTACGAGCAGTACTTC; CDR3aa: CASSAYRDSPYEQYF
j_gene: TRBJ1-2; abundance: NA; d_gene: NA; v_gene: TRBV9; CDR3nt: TGTGCCAGCAGCGTAGAGCAGGGCCCTCACTATGGCTACACCTTC; CDR3aa: CASSVEQGPHYGYTF
j_gene: TRBJ2-7; abundance: NA; d_gene: TRBD2; v_gene: TRBV5-5; CDR3nt: TGTGCCAGCAGCTGGGGGACTAGCGGGAGTATGGCCTACGAGCAGTACTTC; CDR3aa: CASSWGTSGSMAYEQYF
j_gene: TRBJ1-1; abundance: NA; d_gene: NA; v_gene: TRBV2; CDR3nt: TGTGCCAGCAGCGCCGGGACGTATATGAACACTGAAGCTTTCTTT; CDR3aa: CASSAGTYMNTEAFF
j_gene: TRBJ2-1; abundance: once; d_gene: TRBD2; v_gene: TRBV11-2; CDR3nt: TGTGCCAGCAGCTTAGAGGGTCAAGGACTAGCGGGAGGGAATGAGCAGTTCTTC; CDR3aa: CASSLEGQGLAGGNEQFF
j_gene: TRBJ2-5; abundance: NA; d_gene: NA; v_gene: TRBV21-1; CDR3nt: TGTGCCAGCAGCAAAGCCCACAGGGGGCGAGGAGAGACCCAGTACTTC; CDR3aa: CASSKAHRGRGETQYF
j_gene: TRBJ2-3; abundance: NA; d_gene: NA; v_gene: TRBV7-9; CDR3nt: TGTGCCAGCACCATAATGGAGGCAGATACGCAGTATTTT; CDR3aa: CASTIMEADTQYF
j_gene: TRBJ2-2; abundance: NA; d_gene: NA; v_gene: TRBV7-9; CDR3nt: TGTGCCAGCAGCCCAGGACAGCCGAGAACCGGGGAGCTGTTTTTT; CDR3aa: CASSPGQPRTGELFF
j_gene: TRBJ2-2; abundance: NA; d_gene: TRBD2; v_gene: TRBV6-1; CDR3nt: TGTGCCAGCAGTGCTGGGTTTCGACTAGCAGACACCGGGGAGCTGTTTTTT; CDR3aa: CASSAGFRLADTGELFF
j_gene: TRBJ2-4; abundance: NA; d_gene: NA; v_gene: TRBV27; CDR3nt: TGTGCCAGCGGAAGGGACATTCAGTACTTC; CDR3aa: CASGRDIQYF
j_gene: TRBJ1-2; abundance: few; d_gene: NA; v_gene: TRBV4-1; CDR3nt: TGCGCCAGCAGCATAAGGGGAGGGGACGGCTACACCTTC; CDR3aa: CASSIRGGDGYTF
j_gene: TRBJ2-1; abundance: NA; d_gene: NA; v_gene: TRBV7-2; CDR3nt: TGTGCCAGCAGCTTAGACTACCCCTACAATGAGCAGTTCTTC; CDR3aa: CASSLDYPYNEQFF
j_gene: TRBJ2-5; abundance: NA; d_gene: TRBD2; v_gene: TRBV7-8; CDR3nt: TGTGCCAGCAGCCCAGGACTAGCGGGGGACACTCAAGAGACCCAGTACTTC; CDR3aa: CASSPGLAGDTQETQYF
j_gene: TRBJ2-5; abundance: NA; d_gene: NA; v_gene: TRBV25-1; CDR3nt: TGTGCCAGCAGTGAATGGGGGGCGGAGACCCAGTACTTC; CDR3aa: CASSEWGAETQYF
j_gene: TRBJ2-1; abundance: NA; d_gene: TRBD2; v_gene: TRBV11-3; CDR3nt: TGTGCCAGCAGCCCGGGACTAGCGGGTACCACCTACAATGAGCAGTTCTTC; CDR3aa: CASSPGLAGTTYNEQFF
j_gene: TRBJ2-3; abundance: NA; d_gene: TRBD2; v_gene: TRBV5-4; CDR3nt: TGTGCCAGCAGCTTGGCGGCTAGCGGACCGAGCACAGATACGCAGTATTTT; CDR3aa: CASSLAASGPSTDTQYF
j_gene: TRBJ2-7; abundance: NA; d_gene: NA; v_gene: TRBV2; CDR3nt: TGTGCCAGCAAGGAGGGCAGGGCCTACGAGCAGTACTTC; CDR3aa: CASKEGRAYEQYF
j_gene: TRBJ2-5; abundance: NA; d_gene: NA; v_gene: TRBV7-9; CDR3nt: TGCGCCAGCAGCTTATGGCGGGAACTAGGAGAGACCCAGTACTTC; CDR3aa: CASSLWRELGETQYF
j_gene: TRBJ2-7; abundance: NA; d_gene: NA; v_gene: TRBV5-6; CDR3nt: TGTGCCAGCAGCTTGATCGGCTATACGGGCGAGCAGTACTTC; CDR3aa: CASSLIGYTGEQYF
j_gene: TRBJ2-7; abundance: NA; d_gene: NA; v_gene: TRBV27; CDR3nt: TGTGCCAGCAGTTTAGGGGCAAACTACGAGCAGTACTTC; CDR3aa: CASSLGANYEQYF
j_gene: TRBJ1-2; abundance: NA; d_gene: NA; v_gene: TRBV2; CDR3nt: TGTGCCAGCAGTGTGGGCAGGGAGGACTATGGCTACACCTTC; CDR3aa: CASSVGREDYGYTF
j_gene: TRBJ2-7; abundance: NA; d_gene: TRBD2; v_gene: TRBV7-9; CDR3nt: TGTGCCAGCAGCCCTAGGATGACGGGAGGTTCGGGCGAGCAGTACTTC; CDR3aa: CASSPRMTGGSGEQYF
j_gene: TRBJ2-7; abundance: once; d_gene: NA; v_gene: TRBV7-3; CDR3nt: TGTGCCAGCAGCGCCCGCTGGGACGGGGCGGAGCAGTACTTC; CDR3aa: CASSARWDGAEQYF
j_gene: TRBJ2-2; abundance: NA; d_gene: TRBD1; v_gene: TRBV28; CDR3nt: TGTGCCAGCAGTTTATCGGGGACAGGCACCGCGAACACCGGGGAGCTGTTTTTT; CDR3aa: CASSLSGTGTANTGELFF
j_gene: TRBJ2-2; abundance: NA; d_gene: TRBD1; v_gene: TRBV10-2; CDR3nt: TGCGCCAGCGGGACAGGGCCGAACACCGGGGAGCTGTTTTTT; CDR3aa: CASGTGPNTGELFF
j_gene: TRBJ2-2; abundance: NA; d_gene: TRBD2; v_gene: TRBV28; CDR3nt: TGTGCCAGCAGTGAAAGGGGACTAGGCGGCACCGGGGAGCTGTTTTTT; CDR3aa: CASSERGLGGTGELFF
j_gene: TRBJ2-1; abundance: NA; d_gene: TRBD1; v_gene: TRBV7-9; CDR3nt: TGTGCCAGCAGCGAAGCCCCGGGACAGGGTTCAGTCCACTACAATGAGCAGTTCTTC; CDR3aa: CASSEAPGQGSVHYNEQFF
j_gene: TRBJ1-5; abundance: NA; d_gene: NA; v_gene: TRBV19; CDR3nt: TGTGCCAGTAGTGCCACAGGGTTTAGCAATCAGCCCCAGCATTTT; CDR3aa: CASSATGFSNQPQHF
j_gene: TRBJ2-7; abundance: NA; d_gene: NA; v_gene: TRBV7-9; CDR3nt: TGTGCCAGCAGCTCGACAGATTCCTACGAGCAGTACTTC; CDR3aa: CASSSTDSYEQYF
j_gene: TRBJ2-3; abundance: NA; d_gene: NA; v_gene: TRBV4-3; CDR3nt: TGCGCCAGCAGCCAATTGACAGGAGTCAGCACAGATACGCAGTATTTT; CDR3aa: CASSQLTGVSTDTQYF
j_gene: TRBJ2-1; abundance: once; d_gene: TRBD2; v_gene: TRBV7-9; CDR3nt: TGTGCCAGCAGCTACACTAGCGGGGGCCCCGGGCCCCACTTCTTC; CDR3aa: CASSYTSGGPGPHFF
j_gene: TRBJ2-7; abundance: NA; d_gene: NA; v_gene: TRBV19; CDR3nt: TGTGCCAGTAGTCTACGAACAGGGTCCTACGAGCAGTACTTC; CDR3aa: CASSLRTGSYEQYF
j_gene: TRBJ2-1; abundance: NA; d_gene: TRBD2; v_gene: TRBV4-3; CDR3nt: TGCGCCAGCAGCCCCGGGGTCGGGACTAGCGGGAGGCCCGAAAATGAGCAGTTCTTC; CDR3aa: CASSPGVGTSGRPENEQFF